The 13 T cell receptor beta chains below were found in one sample sequenced in a study of T cells in Graves' hyperthyroidism and ophthalmopathy. TCR beta CDR3 region amplification was performed from RNA transcripts. Initially, a first-round RT-PCR of the TCR CDR3 employed the HTBI primer set. Via MiXCR, TCRdb re-called the multiplex PCR reads, giving one row per CDR3 protein. Of about 640,000 distinct CDR3 sequences in the sample, roughly 15% were seen once. Input material: blood. These receptors were taken from a woman in her fifties or sixties with Graves' ophthalmopathy.

The chain carries TRBV4-2 and TRBJ2-6; a weak D match, TRBD1 (6 bases). CDR1 LGHNA and CDR2 YNFKEQ come from the germline V gene. CDR3 length: 17 amino acids. V gave up 1 base and J gave up 0 bases, with 10 bases separating them. The CDR3 loop reads CASSQAPTGSGANVLTF. CDR3 bases: TGTGCCAGCAGCCAAGCCCCGACAGGCTCTGGGGCCAACGTCCTGACTTTC.

This clonotype was detected ten times or more. This rearrangement joins TRBV27 to TRBJ2-1, with 11 nucleotides matching TRBD2. The ends lost 4 bases at V and 4 bases at J; junction bases unmatched: 9. CDR1 and CDR2 (germline): MNHEY, SMNVEV (reference sequence). This CDR3 has 17 amino acids. The chain's CDR3 is CASSSLAGGNLYNEQFF. The DNA of the CDR3 is TGTGCCAGCAGTTCGTTAGCGGGAGGGAATTTATACAATGAGCAGTTCTTC.

This clonotype was found many times. V and J are TRBV11-2 and TRBJ2-3; 8 nucleotides match TRBD2. CDR3 length: 16 residues. J lost 5 bases, V lost 2 bases, and 9 bases had no gene match. Looked up from germline, CDR1 is SGHAT and CDR2 is FQNNGV. CDR3 bases: TGTGCCAGCAGCTTATTGAGCGGGAGTGCGGAAGATACGCAGTATTTT. Translated, it gives CASSLLSGSAEDTQYF.

This clonotype appeared a few times. CDR3: CASSTTSGSFNEQFF. The CDR3 DNA is TGTGCCAGTAGTACAACTAGCGGGAGTTTTAATGAGCAGTTCTTC. The chain is built from TRBV19 and TRBJ2-1; TRBD2 matches at 11 bases. There are 15 residues in the CDR3. CDR1 and CDR2 (germline): LNHDA, SQIVND (reference sequence). The V gene end was trimmed by 4 bases and the J gene end by 7 bases; junction bases not matched to a gene: 6. Full variable domain (rest looked up from reference TRBV19 and TRBJ2-1): DGGITQSPKYLFRKEGQNVTLSCEQNLNHDAMYWYRQDPGQGLRLIYYSQIVNDFQKGDIAEGYSVSREKKESFPLTVTSAQKNPTAFYLCASSTTSGSFNEQFFGPGTRLTVL.

V usage is TRBV20-1 and J usage is TRBJ2-5; TRBD2 agrees at 10 bases. Per germline, CDR1 DFQATT and CDR2 SNEGSKA (reference sequence). V lost 5 bases, J lost 0 bases, and 9 bases stayed unmatched. The CDR3 has 16 amino acids. CDR3 loop: CSAPWVSGRYQETQYF. The DNA of the CDR3 is TGCAGTGCTCCTTGGGTTAGCGGGAGGTACCAAGAGACCCAGTACTTC.

This clonotype was recorded a few times. The chain employs TRBV7-2 and TRBJ2-2; D is tentatively TRBD1 or TRBD2 (5 bases each). Germline CDR1 SGHTA, CDR2 FQGNSA. V lost 8 bases and J 6 bases, leaving 19 bases between the germline ends. This CDR3 is built from 15 residues. CDR3 nucleotides: TGTGCCAGCCATTTAAGAGGGGCCCCAGCCGGGGAGCTGTTTTTT. Its protein product is CASHLRGAPAGELFF.

This clonotype has at least ten counts. The V gene is TRBV20-1, the J gene TRBJ2-1; D is ambiguous. V lost 2 bases and J lost 0, with 11 bases in between. The CDR3 contains 15 residues. CDR1 and CDR2 from the germline V gene are DFQATT and SNEGSKA (reference sequence). CDR3 residues: CSARSAGPSYNEQFF. DNA of the CDR3: TGCAGTGCTAGATCCGCCGGGCCCTCCTACAATGAGCAGTTCTTC.

This clonotype has more than one count but fewer than ten. V is TRBV6-8 and J is TRBJ2-2; 14 bases are a match to TRBD2. The CDR3 loop spans 19 amino acids. Unmatched junction bases numbered 11, after V lost 5 bases and J lost 3 bases. Germline CDR1 reads MNHGY; CDR2 reads SAAAGT. Here the CDR3 reads CASSTGTSGRVSDTGELFF. CDR3 DNA: TGTGCCAGCAGTACAGGGACTAGCGGGAGAGTTTCGGACACCGGGGAGCTGTTTTTT.

This clonotype was observed a handful of times. The chain has TRBV7-9 and TRBJ1-2, with a possible D match to TRBD1 (5 bases). CDR1 and CDR2 from the germline V gene are SEHNR and FQNEAQ (reference sequence). This CDR3 comprises 14 residues. V lost 1 base to trimming and J lost 4 bases, with 10 bases between them. The chain's CDR3 is CASSLEGTIYGYTF. The DNA for the CDR3 is TGTGCCAGCAGCTTAGAGGGGACGATCTATGGCTACACCTTC.

This clonotype was found many times. The rearrangement uses TRBV6-1 and TRBJ2-7, with TRBD2 matching over 14 bases. The CDR3 extends over 17 amino acids. J lost 3 bases, V lost 4 bases, and 8 bases had no gene match. Looked up from germline, CDR1 is MNHNS and CDR2 is SASEGT. CDR3 residues: CASSVGLAGASFYEQYF. CDR3 nucleotides: TGTGCCAGCAGTGTGGGACTAGCGGGAGCCTCCTTCTACGAGCAGTACTTC.

This clonotype was counted at least ten times. The gene calls are TRBV6-1 and TRBJ2-7; 7 nucleotides agree with TRBD1. The V and J ends lost 5 bases and 2 bases, in that order; junction bases with no gene match: 18. Germline V gives CDR1 MNHNS, CDR2 SASEGT. This CDR3 spans 18 amino acids. The CDR3 DNA follows: TGTGCCAGCAGTAAACCCCGATTACGGCAGGGGGTACCCTACGAGCAGTACTTC. It encodes CASSKPRLRQGVPYEQYF.

At least ten counts were recorded for this clonotype. CDR3 in DNA: TGTGCCAGCAGCTACCGGGACGCTTACAATGAGCAGTTCTTC. It specifies CASSYRDAYNEQFF. This chain joins TRBV11-2 and TRBJ2-1; TRBD1 or TRBD2 may be the D gene (5 bases each). This CDR3 has 14 residues. Germline loops: CDR1 SGHAT, CDR2 FQNNGV. V lost 4 bases and J 4 bases, leaving 11 bases between the germline ends.

The chain links TRBV19 to TRBJ1-1; 7 positions agree with TRBD1. Looked up from germline, CDR1 is LNHDA and CDR2 is SQIVND (reference sequence). V lost 9 bases to trimming and J lost 1 base; unmatched junction nucleotides: 14. CDR3 length equals 16 residues. CDR3 loop: CASSTGQRTGNTEAFF. The DNA for the CDR3 is TGTGCCAGCAGCACGGGACAGCGGACGGGGAACACTGAAGCTTTCTTT.